The T cell receptor (beta chain) under discussion was sequenced for a study of shared clonotypes between healthy human individuals. The repertoire was sequenced with immunoSEQ multiplex PCR; TCRdb's copy has only in-frame clones and lacks some. The sample yields just over 2,000,000 clones, 85% to 95% seen once. Germline V gene data show CDR1 as MNHEY and CDR2 as SMNVEV (reference sequence). J lost 0 bases, V lost 6 bases, and 5 bases had no gene match. This CDR3 has 15 residues. Concerning this clone itself: This specimen includes other DNA sequences encoding the same CDR3.

The sequenced sample was naive CD4+ T cells sorted from blood. Subset here: CD45RA+ positively selected. The sequence was obtained from a man aged 18 to 29 in good health. This chain links TRBV27 with TRBJ2-7; TRBD2 agrees at 10 bases. The CDR3 region has the DNA TGTGCCAGCAGCTCGCTAGCGGGGGTCTCCTACGAGCAGTACTTC. Amino acid sequence: CASSSLAGVSYEQYF.